The clone carrying this TCR beta chain was seen at least ten times. This specimen comes from a study of T cells in Graves' hyperthyroidism and ophthalmopathy. Amplification targeted TCR beta CDR3 regions from RNA transcripts. RT-PCR in the first round (using the HTBI primer set) targeted the TCR CDR3. MiXCR, run by TCRdb on the multiplex PCR reads, gives a single entry per CDR3 protein. The sample shows approximately 400,000 distinct CDR3 sequences, roughly 14% of them seen only once. Graves' hyperthyroidism is called stable when ophthalmopathy does not progress within 18 months. The source of this sequence is a woman in her late teens or twenties with Graves' hyperthyroidism. Sequencing was performed on blood.

For the CDR3, the DNA is TGCAGTGCTAGTGGGTGGGATACGCAGTATTTT. As protein: CSASGWDTQYF. The J gene is TRBJ2-3, the V gene TRBV20-1; no reliable D call. With 3 bases removed from V and 6 bases from J, the gap between germline ends came to 7 bases. CDR1 and CDR2 (germline): DFQATT, SNEGSKA (reference sequence). CDR3 length equals 11 residues.